This T cell receptor (beta chain) was recovered during a study of blood T cell repertoires in COVID-19. In the study overall: Spain, Italy and the United States supplied samples that represented acute and convalescent COVID-19. In each case, the material was cDNA or gDNA derived from T cells, B-cell-depleted T cells, or PBMCs.

Original processing methods: Amplified reference gene primers provided the basis for estimating nucleated cell counts. This table comes from immunoSEQ multiplex PCR, and its TCRdb copy is limited to in-frame clones, with some not included. The V and J calls and clone size come from that table; D and trimming were worked out from the DNA. The sample consists of about 130,000 clones, over 75% of them appearing once. The CDR3 length is 15 residues. V lost 0 bases and J lost 5, with 9 bases in between. CDR1 is SGHRS and CDR2 is YFSETQ in the germline V gene. The chain combines TRBV5-1 with TRBJ1-6, with D possibly being TRBD1 (6 bases). Material for sequencing was peripheral blood. The receptor was isolated from an elderly man with active or convalescent COVID-19. The CDR3 DNA sequence: TGCGCCAGCAGCTTGGACAGGGCCGATAATTCACCCCTCCACTTT. Translation: CASSLDRADNSPLHF.